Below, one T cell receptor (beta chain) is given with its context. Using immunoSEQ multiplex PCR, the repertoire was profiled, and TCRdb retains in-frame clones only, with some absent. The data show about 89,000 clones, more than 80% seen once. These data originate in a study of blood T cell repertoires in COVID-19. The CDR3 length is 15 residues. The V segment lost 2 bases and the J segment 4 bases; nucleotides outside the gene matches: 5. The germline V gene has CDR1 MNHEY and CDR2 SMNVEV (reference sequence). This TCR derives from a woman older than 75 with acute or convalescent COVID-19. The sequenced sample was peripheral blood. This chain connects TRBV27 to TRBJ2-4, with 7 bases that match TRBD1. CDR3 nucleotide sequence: TGTGCCAGCAGTTTACCCAGGGACAGTAAAAACATTCAGTACTTC. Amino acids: CASSLPRDSKNIQYF.